This T cell receptor beta chain was captured in a study of blood T cells in healthy people across ages. A second PCR, run for roughly 7 to 11 cycles, used a sample-barcoded 5' primer plus a J-beta primer mix. MiXCR was run by TCRdb on the 5' RACE reads, yielding one entry per CDR3 protein. The sample lists some 890,000 distinct CDR3 sequences, about 29% occurring once. This clonotype was detected a few times. This CDR3 spans 14 amino acids. Trimming took off 1 base at V and 4 bases at J, with 11 bases between the two ends. Germline V lookup: CDR1 SGHVS, CDR2 FNYEAQ. The same data also contributed to another study, on T cells of mothers and their children.

The receptor's source is a woman aged 40 to 50 in good health. This chain uses TRBV7-6 with TRBJ2-7; the D is unclear. Sequencing was carried out using blood. The CDR3: CASSLGPTTYEQYF. The CDR3 region has the DNA TGTGCCAGCAGCTTAGGGCCAACTACTTACGAGCAGTACTTC.